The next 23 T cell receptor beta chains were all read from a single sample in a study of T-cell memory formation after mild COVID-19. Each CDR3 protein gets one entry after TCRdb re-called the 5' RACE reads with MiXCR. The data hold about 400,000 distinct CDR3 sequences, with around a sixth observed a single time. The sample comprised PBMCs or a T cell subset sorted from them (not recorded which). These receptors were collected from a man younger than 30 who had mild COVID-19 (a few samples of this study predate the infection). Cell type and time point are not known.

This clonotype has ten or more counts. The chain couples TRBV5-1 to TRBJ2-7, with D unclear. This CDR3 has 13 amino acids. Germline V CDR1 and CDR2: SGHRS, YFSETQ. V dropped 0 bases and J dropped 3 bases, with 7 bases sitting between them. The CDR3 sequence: CASSLGMGYEQYF. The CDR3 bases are TGCGCCAGCAGCTTGGGCATGGGCTACGAGCAGTACTTC. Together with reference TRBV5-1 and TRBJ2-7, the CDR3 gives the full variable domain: KAGVTQTPRYLIKTRGQQVTLSCSPISGHRSVSWYQQTPGQGLQFLFEYFSETQRNKGNFPGRFSGRQFSNSRSEMNVSTLELGDSALYLCASSLGMGYEQYFGPGTRLTVT.

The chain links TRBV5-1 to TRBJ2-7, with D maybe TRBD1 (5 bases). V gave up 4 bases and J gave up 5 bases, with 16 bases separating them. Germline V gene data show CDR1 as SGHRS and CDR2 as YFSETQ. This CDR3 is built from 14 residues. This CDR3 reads CASSPRTLRHEQYF. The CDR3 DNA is TGCGCCAGCAGCCCGCGGACACTCCGACACGAGCAGTACTTC. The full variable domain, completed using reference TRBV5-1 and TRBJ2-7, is KAGVTQTPRYLIKTRGQQVTLSCSPISGHRSVSWYQQTPGQGLQFLFEYFSETQRNKGNFPGRFSGRQFSNSRSEMNVSTLELGDSALYLCASSPRTLRHEQYFGPGTRLTVT.

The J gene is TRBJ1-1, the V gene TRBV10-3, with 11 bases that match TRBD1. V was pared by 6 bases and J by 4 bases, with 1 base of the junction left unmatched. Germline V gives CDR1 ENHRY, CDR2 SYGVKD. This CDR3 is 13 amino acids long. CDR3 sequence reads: CAIRGTGGTEAFF. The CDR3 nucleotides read TGTGCCATCAGGGGGACAGGGGGCACTGAAGCTTTCTTT.

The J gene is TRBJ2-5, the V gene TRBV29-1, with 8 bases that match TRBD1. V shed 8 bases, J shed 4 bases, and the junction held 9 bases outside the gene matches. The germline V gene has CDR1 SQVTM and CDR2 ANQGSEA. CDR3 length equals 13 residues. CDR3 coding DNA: TGCAGCACCGGACAGGGAACGGGAGAGACCCAGTACTTC. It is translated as CSTGQGTGETQYF.

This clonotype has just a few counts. CDR3 in amino acids: CSAFGQTYNEQFF. The CDR3 DNA reads as TGCAGTGCTTTCGGACAGACATACAATGAGCAGTTCTTC. The chain is built from TRBV20-1 and TRBJ2-1, with D tentatively TRBD1 (6 bases). In germline, CDR1 is DFQATT, CDR2 SNEGSKA (reference sequence). This CDR3 is built from 13 residues. V dropped 5 bases and J dropped 4 bases, with 12 bases sitting between them.

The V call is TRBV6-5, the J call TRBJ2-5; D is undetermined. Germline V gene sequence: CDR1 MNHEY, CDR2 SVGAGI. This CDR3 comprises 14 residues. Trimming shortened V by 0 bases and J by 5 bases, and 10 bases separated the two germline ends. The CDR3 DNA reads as TGTGCCAGCAGTTACTCGTTCCAGAAGGAGACCCAGTACTTC. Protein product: CASSYSFQKETQYF.

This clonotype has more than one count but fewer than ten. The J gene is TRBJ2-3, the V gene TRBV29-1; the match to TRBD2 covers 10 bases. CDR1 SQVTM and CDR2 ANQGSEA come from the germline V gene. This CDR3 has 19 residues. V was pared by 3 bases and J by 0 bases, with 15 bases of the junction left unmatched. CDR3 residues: CSVDQRTAILAGSTDTQYF. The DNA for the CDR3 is TGCAGCGTTGATCAACGGACGGCTATACTAGCGGGGAGCACAGATACGCAGTATTTT.

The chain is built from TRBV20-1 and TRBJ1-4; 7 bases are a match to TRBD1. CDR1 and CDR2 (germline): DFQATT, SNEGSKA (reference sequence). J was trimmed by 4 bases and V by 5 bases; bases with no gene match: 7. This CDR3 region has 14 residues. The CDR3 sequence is CSALDRVGNEKLFF. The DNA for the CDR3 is TGCAGTGCTCTCGACAGGGTGGGTAATGAAAAACTGTTTTTT.

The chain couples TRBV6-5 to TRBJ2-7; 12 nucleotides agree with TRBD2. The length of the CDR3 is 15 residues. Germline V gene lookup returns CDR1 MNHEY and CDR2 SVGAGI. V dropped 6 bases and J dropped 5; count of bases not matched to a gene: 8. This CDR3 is CASRPGLAGRNEQYV. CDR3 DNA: TGTGCCAGCAGACCCGGACTAGCGGGGAGGAACGAGCAGTACGTC.

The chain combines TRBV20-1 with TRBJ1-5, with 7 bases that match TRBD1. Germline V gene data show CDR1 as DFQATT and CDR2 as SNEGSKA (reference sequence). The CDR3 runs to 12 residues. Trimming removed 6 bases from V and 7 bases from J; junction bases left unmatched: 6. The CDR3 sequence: CSALTGVQPQHF. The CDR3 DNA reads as TGCAGTGCCCTTACAGGGGTACAGCCCCAGCATTTT.

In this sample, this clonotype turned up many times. CDR3 bases: TGTGCCAGCAGTGTGTTCTCGGAGGGCAGGACCTCTGGGGCCAACGTCCTGACTTTC. Amino acids: CASSVFSEGRTSGANVLTF. The chain recombines TRBV6-5 with TRBJ2-6; D is perhaps TRBD2 (6 bases). This CDR3 has 19 residues. V was clipped by 5 bases and J by 0 bases, with 20 bases between them. Germline V gives CDR1 MNHEY, CDR2 SVGAGI.

CDR3 in amino acids: CASSKEGGCYTYNEQFF. DNA for the CDR3: TGTGCCAGCAGCAAAGAGGGGGGCTGCTATACTTACAATGAGCAGTTCTTC. The V and J genes are TRBV21-1 and TRBJ2-1; TRBD1, the D gene given by the table, was not confirmed from the DNA. TRBV21-1 is tagged as a pseudogene. CDR3 length: 17 amino acids.

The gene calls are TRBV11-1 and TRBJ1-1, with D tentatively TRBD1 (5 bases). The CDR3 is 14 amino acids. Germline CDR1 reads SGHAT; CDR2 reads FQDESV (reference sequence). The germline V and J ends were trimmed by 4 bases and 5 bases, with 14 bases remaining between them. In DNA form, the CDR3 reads TGTGCCAGCAGCTCCTTTTCTACAGGTACTGAAGCTTTCTTT. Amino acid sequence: CASSSFSTGTEAFF.

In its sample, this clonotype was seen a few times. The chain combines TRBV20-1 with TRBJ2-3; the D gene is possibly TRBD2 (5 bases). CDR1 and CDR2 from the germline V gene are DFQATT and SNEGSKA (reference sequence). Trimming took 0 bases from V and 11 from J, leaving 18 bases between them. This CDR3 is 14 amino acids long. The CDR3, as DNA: TGCAGTGCTAGAGATTCCGGCGGGCATTCTAGGCAGTATTTT. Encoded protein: CSARDSGGHSRQYF.

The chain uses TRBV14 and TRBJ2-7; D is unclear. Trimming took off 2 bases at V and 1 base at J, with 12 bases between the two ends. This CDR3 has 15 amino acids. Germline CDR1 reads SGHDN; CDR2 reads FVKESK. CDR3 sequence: CASSQSLLGSYEQYF. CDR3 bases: TGTGCCAGCAGCCAATCCTTATTGGGATCCTACGAGCAGTACTTC.

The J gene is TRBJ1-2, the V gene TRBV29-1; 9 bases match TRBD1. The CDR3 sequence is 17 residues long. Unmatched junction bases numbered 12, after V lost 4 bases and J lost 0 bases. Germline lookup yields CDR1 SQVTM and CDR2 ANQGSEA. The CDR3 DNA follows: TGCAGCGTTGTAAATATGGGACAGGGCGACCCTAACTATGGCTACACCTTC. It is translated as CSVVNMGQGDPNYGYTF.

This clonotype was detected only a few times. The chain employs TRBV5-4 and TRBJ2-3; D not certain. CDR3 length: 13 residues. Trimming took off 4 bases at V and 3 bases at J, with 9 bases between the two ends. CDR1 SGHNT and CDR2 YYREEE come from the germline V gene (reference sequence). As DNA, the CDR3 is TGTGCCAGCAGCGGGTGGGTGACAGATACGCAGTATTTT. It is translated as CASSGWVTDTQYF.

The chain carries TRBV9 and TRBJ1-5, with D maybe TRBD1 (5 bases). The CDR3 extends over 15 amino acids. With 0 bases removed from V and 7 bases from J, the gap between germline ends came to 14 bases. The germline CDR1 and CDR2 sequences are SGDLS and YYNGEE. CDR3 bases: TGTGCCAGCAGCGTAGATGGATCGGGACCCCAGCCCCAGCATTTT. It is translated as CASSVDGSGPQPQHF.

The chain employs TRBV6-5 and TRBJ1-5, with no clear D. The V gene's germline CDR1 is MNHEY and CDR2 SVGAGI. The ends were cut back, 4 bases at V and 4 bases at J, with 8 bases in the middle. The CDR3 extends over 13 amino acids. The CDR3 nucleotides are TGTGCCAGCAGTTGGGCGCTGAATCAGCCCCAGCATTTT. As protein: CASSWALNQPQHF.

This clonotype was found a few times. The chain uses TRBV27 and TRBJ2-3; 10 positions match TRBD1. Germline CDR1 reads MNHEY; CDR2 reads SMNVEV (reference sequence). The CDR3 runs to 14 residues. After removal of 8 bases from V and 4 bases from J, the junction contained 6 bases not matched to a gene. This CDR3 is CASGGTGVSDTQYF. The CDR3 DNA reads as TGTGCCAGCGGTGGGACAGGGGTTTCAGATACGCAGTATTTT.

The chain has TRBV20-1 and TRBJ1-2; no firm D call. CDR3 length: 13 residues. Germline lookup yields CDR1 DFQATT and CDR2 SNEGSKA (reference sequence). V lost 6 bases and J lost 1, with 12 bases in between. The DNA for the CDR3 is TGCAGTGCCAAACACCCCGATAACTATGGCTACACCTTC. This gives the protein CSAKHPDNYGYTF.

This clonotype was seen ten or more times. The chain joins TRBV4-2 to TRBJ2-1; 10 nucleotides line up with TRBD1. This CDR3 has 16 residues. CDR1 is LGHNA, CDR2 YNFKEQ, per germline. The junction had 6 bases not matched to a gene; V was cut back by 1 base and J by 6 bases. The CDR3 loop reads CASSQVGDRGFNEQFF. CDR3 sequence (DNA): TGTGCCAGCAGCCAAGTAGGGGACAGGGGCTTCAATGAGCAGTTCTTC.

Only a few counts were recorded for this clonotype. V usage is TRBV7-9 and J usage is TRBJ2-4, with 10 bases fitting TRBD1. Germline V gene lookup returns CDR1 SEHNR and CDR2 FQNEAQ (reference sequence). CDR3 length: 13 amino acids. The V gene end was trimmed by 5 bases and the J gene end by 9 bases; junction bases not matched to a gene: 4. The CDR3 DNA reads TGTGCCAGCAGCGCCGGACAGGGGGGCATTCAGTACTTC. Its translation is CASSAGQGGIQYF. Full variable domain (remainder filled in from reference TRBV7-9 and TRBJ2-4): DTGVSQNPRHKITKRGQNVTFRCDPISEHNRLYWYRQTLGQGPEFLTYFQNEAQLEKSRLLSDRFSAERPKGSFSTLEIQRTEQGDSAMYLCASSAGQGGIQYFGAGTRLSVL.